The entry below describes one T cell receptor beta chain. PCR primers comprised 60 Vbeta and 13 Jbeta primers. The protocol was immunoSEQ multiplex PCR, while the TCRdb copy is restricted to in-frame clones and leaves out a portion. The sample includes under 200,000 clones, more than 70% of them seen just once. This sample stems from a study of cytomegalovirus exposure and HLA in healthy donors. Healthy bone marrow donors made up the donors. The CDR3 covers 13 residues. The V gene lost 2 bases and the J gene lost 0 bases, with 5 bases spanning the gap. The germline CDR1 and CDR2 sequences are SGDLS and YYNGEE.

The source of this sequence is a boy aged 5-17 years in good health and CMV-seronegative. Input material: PBMCs. The rearrangement links TRBV9 to TRBJ2-5; TRBD1 might be the D (5 bases). Here the CDR3 DNA reads TGTGCCAGCAGCGTGGACAACCAAGAGACCCAGTACTTC. Protein product: CASSVDNQETQYF.